One sample yielded the 30 T cell receptor beta chains listed below, sequenced in a study of early T cells in non-severe SARS-CoV-2 infection. Each CDR3 protein gets one entry after TCRdb re-called the 5' RACE reads with MiXCR. This table has around 82,000 distinct CDR3 sequences, approximately 12% appearing once. Material: whole blood. The receptor set was obtained from an adult who was a healthcare worker with PCR-confirmed SARS-CoV-2 infection or an uninfected control (not recorded which).

This clonotype was observed at least ten times. This chain connects TRBV11-3 to TRBJ2-1; TRBD2 is a possible D gene (6 bases). CDR1 and CDR2 (germline): SGHNT, YENEEA. V gave up 1 base and J gave up 8 bases, with 18 bases separating them. The CDR3 length is 16 residues. CDR3 in amino acids: CASSLAGAAAGYEQFF. CDR3 sequence (DNA): TGTGCCAGCAGCTTAGCGGGAGCAGCGGCCGGCTATGAGCAGTTCTTC.

Comment on this clonotype: Possible read error: a much larger clone is one base away. The V call is TRBV9, the J call TRBJ1-1; maybe TRBD1 (5 bases). V lost 0 bases and J 0 bases, leaving 6 bases between the germline ends. Germline CDR1 reads SGDLS; CDR2 reads YYNGEE. The CDR3 has 14 amino acids. The CDR3 DNA reads TGTGCCAGCAGCGTAGGAGGGGTGAACACTGAAGCTTTCTTT. It yields the protein CASSVGGVNTEAFF.

The chain recombines TRBV10-3 with TRBJ2-7, with a weak D call TRBD2 (8 bases). This CDR3 contains 14 residues. CDR1 ENHRY and CDR2 SYGVKD come from the germline V gene. Trimming took 7 bases from V and 2 from J, leaving 15 bases between them. CDR3 residues: CAIKSGGGTYEQYF. Here the CDR3 DNA reads TGTGCCATCAAGTCGGGAGGGGGCACCTACGAGCAGTACTTC.

This clonotype was recorded many times. J is TRBJ2-1 and V is TRBV18, with 7 bases fitting TRBD2. This CDR3 has 13 residues. Trimming at V came to 6 bases and at J to 7 bases, leaving 6 bases not matched to a gene. Germline V gene data show CDR1 as KGHSH and CDR2 as LQKENI. The CDR3 sequence is CASSREARNEQFF. CDR3 DNA sequence: TGTGCCAGCTCCCGGGAGGCCAGGAATGAGCAGTTCTTC.

This clonotype was counted only a few times. This rearrangement joins TRBV3-1 to TRBJ1-3; no clear D. CDR1 and CDR2 from the germline V gene are LGHDT and YNNKEL (reference sequence). The CDR3 has 16 residues. Between the trimmed V and J ends, which lost 5 bases and 0 bases, there was a span of 14 bases. The CDR3 coding sequence is TGTGCCAGCAGCTCCGGGATTGCTAGCTCTGGAAACACCATATATTTT. It is translated as CASSSGIASSGNTIYF.

There are a few counts of this clonotype. V and J are TRBV9 and TRBJ2-7, with 8 bases lining up with TRBD2. Germline V lookup: CDR1 SGDLS, CDR2 YYNGEE. V shed 2 bases and J 1 base; nucleotides not matched to a gene: 5. CDR3 length: 15 amino acids. The DNA for the CDR3 is TGTGCCAGCAGCGTGGGAAGCGGGGGTTCCTACGAGCAGTACTTC. Translation gives CASSVGSGGSYEQYF.

This chain uses TRBV7-3 with TRBJ2-7; TRBD1 might be the D (5 bases). Germline loops: CDR1 SGHTA, CDR2 FQGTGA. The CDR3 runs 14 residues. Deletions cut 5 bases from V and 2 bases from J, with 13 bases between. DNA of the CDR3: TGTGCCAGCAGCAAGCAGGGTGGGCCCTACGAGCAGTACTTC. Protein product: CASSKQGGPYEQYF.

This CDR3 reads CASGLLLGSRDASVRAFF. In DNA form, the CDR3 reads TGTGCTAGTGGTTTGCTCCTGGGATCTCGGGACGCGAGCGTTAGAGCTTTCTTT. This chain uses TRBV12-5 with TRBJ1-1, with D possibly TRBD1 on 5 matching bases. CDR3 length: 18 residues. Germline V CDR1 and CDR2: LGHNT, FRNRAP. Trimming pared 2 bases from V and 10 bases from J, leaving 29 bases between.

This clonotype was observed at least ten times. V usage is TRBV29-1 and J usage is TRBJ2-1; 8 bases agree with TRBD1. The CDR3 is 13 residues long. Germline assignment: CDR1 SQVTM and CDR2 ANQGSEA. The V gene end was trimmed by 3 bases and the J gene end by 7 bases; junction bases not matched to a gene: 5. CDR3 sequence: CSVEGDRTNEQFF. The DNA for the CDR3 is TGCAGCGTTGAGGGGGACAGGACGAATGAGCAGTTCTTC.

In its sample, this clonotype was seen a few times. The gene calls are TRBV5-1 and TRBJ2-5; D is possibly TRBD1 (5 bases). Trimming took off 0 bases at V and 4 bases at J, with 7 bases between the two ends. There are 13 residues in the CDR3. Germline lookup yields CDR1 SGHRS and CDR2 YFSETQ. The CDR3 region is CASSLEGLETQYF. The DNA for the CDR3 is TGCGCCAGCAGCTTGGAGGGGTTAGAGACCCAGTACTTC.

This clonotype appeared many times. CDR3 coding DNA: TGTGCCAGCTCATACGGGGGCACCAACGCTGAAGCTTTCTTT. Amino acids: CASSYGGTNAEAFF. V gene TRBV18 combines with J gene TRBJ1-1; the D gene is possibly TRBD1 (6 bases). This CDR3 has 14 amino acids. The germline V and J ends were trimmed by 5 bases and 6 bases, with 16 bases remaining between them. Germline CDR1 KGHSH, CDR2 LQKENI.

V gene TRBV6-1 combines with J gene TRBJ2-1; D unresolved. V was clipped by 2 bases and J by 12 bases, with 11 bases between them. The germline V gene encodes CDR1 MNHNS and CDR2 SASEGT. The CDR3 has 12 amino acids. CDR3 nucleotide sequence: TGTGCCAGCAGTGAAAGGAGCTACGGGCAGTTCTTC. Amino acid sequence: CASSERSYGQFF.

The V call is TRBV20-1, the J call TRBJ2-7; 11 nucleotides match TRBD1. The CDR3 loop spans 13 amino acids. CDR1 and CDR2 from the germline V gene are DFQATT and SNEGSKA (reference sequence). The CDR3 reads CGTRDRGSYEQYF. DNA for the CDR3: TGCGGTACAAGGGACAGGGGGTCCTACGAGCAGTACTTC.

This chain uses TRBV6-2 or TRBV6-3 with TRBJ2-1; TRBD1 matches 8 bases. The V segment lost 10 bases and the J segment 7 bases; nucleotides outside the gene matches: 12. Germline CDR1 and CDR2: MNHEY and SVGEGT. CDR3 length: 14 amino acids. CDR3 residues: CATYLDRGWNEQFF. In nucleotides, the CDR3 is TGTGCCACCTACTTAGACAGGGGTTGGAATGAGCAGTTCTTC.

The chain uses TRBV5-8 and TRBJ2-7; tentatively, D is TRBD1 (5 bases). CDR3 size: 16 residues. V dropped 7 bases and J dropped 2 bases, with 22 bases sitting between them. CDR1 SGHTS and CDR2 YDEGEE come from the germline V gene. CDR3 sequence reads: CASVNLGAPATYEQYF. The CDR3, as DNA: TGTGCCAGCGTTAACCTAGGGGCCCCCGCTACCTACGAGCAGTACTTC.

Many counts were recorded for this clonotype. V usage is TRBV30 and J usage is TRBJ2-3; D may match TRBD1 or TRBD2 (5 bases each). Between the trimmed V and J ends, which lost 1 base and 4 bases, there was a span of 12 bases. From germline, CDR1 is GTSNPN and CDR2 SVGIG (reference sequence). The CDR3 is 14 residues long. CDR3 nucleotides: TGTGCCTGGAGTGAAGGGGCGCGGGCAGATACGCAGTATTTT. It encodes CAWSEGARADTQYF.

The rearrangement joins TRBV7-3 to TRBJ2-5, with unresolved D. The V end lost 3 bases, the J end lost 4 bases, and 9 bases lay between the germline ends. Looked up from germline, CDR1 is SGHTA and CDR2 is FQGTGA. The CDR3 length is 13 residues. The CDR3 sequence: CASSFGGLETQYF. The CDR3 DNA is TGTGCCAGCAGCTTCGGTGGGTTAGAGACCCAGTACTTC.

This clonotype was recorded at least ten times. V gene TRBV2 combines with J gene TRBJ2-1, with a tentative D call TRBD1 (5 bases). Trimming removed 5 bases at V and 10 bases at J, with 12 bases between. The CDR3 sequence is 12 residues long. Germline values: CDR1 SNHLY, CDR2 FYNNEI. CDR3 sequence reads: CASSPQGTEQFF. The CDR3 coding sequence is TGTGCCAGCAGTCCCCAGGGAACCGAGCAGTTCTTC. The full variable domain, rest sourced from reference TRBV2 and TRBJ2-1, is EPEVTQTPSHQVTQMGQEVILRCVPISNHLYFYWYRQILGQKVEFLVSFYNNEISEKSEIFDDQFSVERPDGSNFTLKIRSTKLEDSAMYFCASSPQGTEQFFGPGTRLTVL.

Only a few counts were recorded for this clonotype. The CDR3 reads CASSLASTDTQYF. The CDR3 DNA follows: TGTGCCAGCAGCTTAGCTAGCACAGATACGCAGTATTTT. The chain couples TRBV7-9 to TRBJ2-3; unclear D gene. The CDR3 totals 13 residues. Germline lookup yields CDR1 SEHNR and CDR2 FQNEAQ (reference sequence). Trimming took 0 bases from V and 0 from J, leaving 1 base between them.

This clonotype came up many times. V usage is TRBV7-6 and J usage is TRBJ2-1; perhaps TRBD2 as D (6 bases). Per germline, CDR1 SGHVS and CDR2 FNYEAQ. This CDR3 is built from 13 residues. V lost 5 bases and J lost 7, with 12 bases in between. DNA for the CDR3: TGTGCCAGCAGCGACGGAGGGAGAAATGAGCAGTTCTTC. Its protein is CASSDGGRNEQFF. The full variable domain, its missing parts supplied by reference TRBV7-6 and TRBJ2-1, is GAGVSQSPRYKVTKRGQDVALRCDPISGHVSLYWYRQALGQGPEFLTYFNYEAQQDKSGLPNDRFSAERPEGSISTLTIQRTEQRDSAMYRCASSDGGRNEQFFGPGTRLTVL.

The V call is TRBV7-2, the J call TRBJ2-5; D might be TRBD2 (6 bases). Deletions cut 5 bases from V and 4 bases from J, with 17 bases between. Germline CDR1 SGHTA, CDR2 FQGNSA. This CDR3 contains 15 residues. The DNA for the CDR3 is TGTGCCAGCAGCCCGGACTATTCCTCCCCAGAGACCCAGTACTTC. It translates to CASSPDYSSPETQYF.

This clonotype appeared many times. V usage is TRBV6-5 and J usage is TRBJ2-1, with D possibly called TRBD1 or TRBD2 (6 bases each). CDR1 is MNHEY and CDR2 is SVGAGI in the germline V gene. The CDR3 has 15 amino acids. Trimming removed 0 bases at V and 6 bases at J, with 12 bases between. In DNA form, the CDR3 reads TGTGCCAGCAGTTACTCTTTCAGGGGAGGCAATGAGCAGTTCTTC. It yields the protein CASSYSFRGGNEQFF.

The chain recombines TRBV29-1 with TRBJ2-1, with a tentative D call TRBD2 (5 bases). In germline, CDR1 is SQVTM, CDR2 ANQGSEA. This CDR3 contains 13 residues. Trimming stripped 6 bases from V and 0 bases from J, with 9 bases between. The DNA for the CDR3 is TGCAGCGTCGCTCGGGGCTCCTACAATGAGCAGTTCTTC. Protein sequence: CSVARGSYNEQFF.

This clonotype was seen a few times. J is TRBJ2-5 and V is TRBV28; 16 nucleotides align to TRBD2. Germline V CDR1 and CDR2: MDHEN, SYDVKM. The CDR3 contains 18 residues. V lost 6 bases, J lost 5 bases, and 12 bases stayed unmatched. The CDR3 bases are TGTGCCAGCAGCCCCGCGGGGACTAGCGGGAGGGGGGCGGAGACCCAGTACTTC. Translated, it gives CASSPAGTSGRGAETQYF.

This clonotype has a handful of counts. The chain joins TRBV29-1 to TRBJ2-7; 10 bases are a match to TRBD1. The germline CDR1 and CDR2 sequences are SQVTM and ANQGSEA. The CDR3 length is 14 residues. The CDR3 region is CSYRSGQGTYEQYF. The CDR3, as DNA: TGCAGTTATCGTTCGGGACAGGGGACCTACGAGCAGTACTTC.

In its sample, this clonotype was seen a few times. The CDR3 DNA reads as TGTGCCAGCACGGGACCGGGACTAGCGGGAAGGGCCACCGGGGAGCTGTTTTTT. It codes for CASTGPGLAGRATGELFF. This chain connects TRBV7-9 to TRBJ2-2; 13 bases line up with TRBD2. J was trimmed by 4 bases and V by 7 bases; bases with no gene match: 12. The CDR3 contains 18 residues. Germline values: CDR1 SEHNR, CDR2 FQNEAQ (reference sequence).

The genes are TRBV3-1 and TRBJ1-5; D uncertain. The V end was cut by 1 base, the J end by 0 bases, with 10 bases between. The CDR3 spans 16 residues. Germline V gives CDR1 LGHDT, CDR2 YNNKEL (reference sequence). This CDR3 is CASSQGLQYSNQPQHF. The CDR3 DNA is TGTGCCAGCAGCCAAGGTTTACAGTATAGCAATCAGCCCCAGCATTTT.

This clonotype has ten or more counts. This chain joins TRBV30 and TRBJ2-5, with D perhaps TRBD2 (5 bases). The germline V gene encodes CDR1 GTSNPN and CDR2 SVGIG (reference sequence). This CDR3 is built from 13 residues. Trimming stripped 0 bases from V and 7 bases from J, with 12 bases between. CDR3 in amino acids: CAWSVSGRGTQYF. DNA of the CDR3: TGTGCCTGGAGTGTGAGCGGTCGAGGGACCCAGTACTTC.

The rearrangement joins TRBV18 to TRBJ1-5, with D perhaps TRBD1 (5 bases). This CDR3 has 13 residues. Germline loops: CDR1 KGHSH, CDR2 LQKENI. V gave up 8 bases and J gave up 3 bases, with 11 bases separating them. This CDR3 is CASGAGNNQPQHF. Written as DNA, the CDR3 is TGTGCCAGCGGGGCAGGGAACAATCAGCCCCAGCATTTT.

The chain joins TRBV7-3 to TRBJ2-1; either TRBD1 or TRBD2 may supply D (5 bases each). The germline V and J ends were trimmed by 2 bases and 6 bases, with 5 bases remaining between them. This CDR3 has 12 amino acids. Germline V gene sequence: CDR1 SGHTA, CDR2 FQGTGA. CDR3 nucleotide sequence: TGTGCCAGCAGCTTAGGGACCAATGAGCAGTTCTTC. It codes for CASSLGTNEQFF.